This note documents a single T cell receptor (beta chain) sequence. The repertoire was sequenced with immunoSEQ multiplex PCR; TCRdb's copy has only in-frame clones and lacks some. The data show roughly 91,000 clones, about 90% seen once. This specimen belongs to a study of T cell responses to AZD1222 COVID-19 vaccine. CDR3 length: 17 amino acids. Germline CDR1 reads SGHNT; CDR2 reads YYREEE (reference sequence). V lost 4 bases to trimming and J lost 3 bases; unmatched junction nucleotides: 15. This material consisted of peripheral blood, taken on day 0 of AZD1222 vaccination. The clonotype was recovered from an adult in good health. This chain uses TRBV5-4 with TRBJ1-1; 7 bases align to TRBD1. The CDR3 DNA reads TGTGCCAGCAGCCTTCCTACAGGGGCTGGTTTTGACACTGAAGCTTTCTTT. Its translation is CASSLPTGAGFDTEAFF.